This TCR beta chain was profiled in a study of blood T cell repertoires in COVID-19. Study details: Whether acute or convalescent, the COVID-19 samples came from the United States, Italy and Spain.

Study members were between roughly 18 and 100 years old and lived in over 20 US regions. Grouping used clinical history reported by participants in a survey and questionnaire. From germline, CDR1 is SQVTM and CDR2 ANQGSEA. The CDR3 sequence is 13 residues long. Trimming cost V 4 bases and J 1 base, with 10 bases left between them. This clone occurred many times. Under the authors' procedure: Amplified reference gene primers provided the basis for estimating nucleated cell counts. Assay used: immunoSEQ multiplex PCR; TCRdb lists only in-frame clones, some missing. V and J calls and clone size are as listed in that table; D and trimming were resolved from the DNA. This sample has about 430,000 clones, with around 91% found just once.

The sequence came from a young man who had recovered from COVID-19. The chain links TRBV29-1 to TRBJ1-1; D is unclear. The sample was PBMCs or T cells enriched from blood (not recorded which). The CDR3 spells CSVVVFRNTEAFF. The CDR3 DNA reads TGCAGCGTTGTCGTGTTTCGGAACACTGAAGCTTTCTTT. The full variable domain, its missing parts supplied by reference TRBV29-1 and TRBJ1-1, is SAVISQKPSRDICQRGTSLTIQCQVDSQVTMMFWYRQQPGQSLTLIATANQGSEATYESGFVIDKFPISRPNLTFSTLTVSNMSPEDSSIYLCSVVVFRNTEAFFGQGTRLTVV.